The rows below give T cell receptor beta chains drawn from one sample of a study of shared clonotypes between healthy human individuals. Assay used: immunoSEQ multiplex PCR; TCRdb lists only in-frame clones, some missing. The sample carries under 2,000,000 clones, less than 95% recorded once. Sequenced input: naive CD8+ T cells sorted from blood. The receptors here all came from a man younger than 35 in good health. Both conserved end residues are part of each CDR3. The D gene is left open where the match is weak. Clone size, where shown, is once, few, many, or a class for clones that have expanded.

>TRBD2|TRBV2|TRBJ2-1|-
TGTGCCAGCAGTGAGGAGGAAGGGACTAGCGGAAACAATGAGCAGTTCTTC
CASSEEEGTSGNNEQFF
>-|TRBV15|TRBJ2-7|-
TGTGCCACCGGGGGGACGGGTGCCTACGAGCAGTACTTC
CATGGTGAYEQYF
>-|TRBV7-9|TRBJ2-3|once
TGTGCCAGCAGCTTAGCCGCAGATACGCAGTATTTT
CASSLAADTQYF
>-|TRBV19|TRBJ2-1|-
TGTGCCAGTAGTATGGACGGGGGTGCTTACAATGAGCAGTTCTTC
CASSMDGGAYNEQFF
>TRBD1|TRBV9|TRBJ2-7|once
TGTGCCAGCAGCGCGGCAGGGGGCCTTCTCTCCTACGAGCAGTACTTC
CASSAAGGLLSYEQYF
>-|TRBV28|TRBJ1-6|-
TGTGCCAGCAGTTTATATCCGGGGCCCCCACCCCTCCACTTT
CASSLYPGPPPLHF
>-|TRBV13|TRBJ2-7|-
TGTGCCAGCAGCCCCCCGGGACTTTCCTACGAGCAGTACTTC
CASSPPGLSYEQYF
>TRBD1|TRBV4-3|TRBJ2-7|-
TGCGCCAGCAGCCAAGACGCAGGGGGCTACGAGCAGTACTTC
CASSQDAGGYEQYF
>-|TRBV25-1|TRBJ1-2|-
TGTGCCAGCAGTGAATGGGGGGCCCCTGGGGGCTATGGCTACACCTTC
CASSEWGAPGGYGYTF
>-|TRBV6-5|TRBJ2-5|-
TGTGCCAGCAGTTACTCAGGGTTGGAGACCCAGTACTTC
CASSYSGLETQYF
>-|TRBV6-5|TRBJ1-2|-
TGTGCCAGCAGTTACTCAAGGATTACTAACTATGGCTACACCTTC
CASSYSRITNYGYTF